The 25 T cell receptor beta chains presented below share a single source sample, sequenced in a study of glioma-infiltrating T cells after dendritic cell vaccination. Repertoires were generated with immunoSEQ multiplex PCR, while TCRdb's copy carries only in-frame clones and drops some. The table has around 100,000 clones, roughly 81% seen once. Sequenced here: blood, sampled before dendritic cell vaccination. The receptors were gathered from a human donor with glioblastoma.

The J gene is TRBJ2-7, the V gene TRBV6-5, with D possibly being TRBD2 (7 bases). Germline V gene data show CDR1 as MNHEY and CDR2 as SVGAGI. The CDR3 extends over 15 amino acids. Between the trimmed V and J ends, which lost 0 bases and 4 bases, there was a span of 13 bases. The CDR3 DNA is TGTGCCAGCAGTTACTCAGGGGGGGGATTGTACGAGCAGTACTTC. Amino acid sequence: CASSYSGGGLYEQYF.

The chain has TRBV9 and TRBJ1-1; 7 positions agree with TRBD1. The germline gives CDR1 SGDLS, CDR2 YYNGEE. With V trimmed by 4 bases and J by 1 base, 7 bases remained unmatched. The CDR3 consists of 15 residues. Written as DNA, the CDR3 is TGTGCCAGCAGCCGAGAGACAGGGAGGAACACTGAAGCTTTCTTT. Residues: CASSRETGRNTEAFF.

The rearrangement uses TRBV5-4 and TRBJ1-4, with D perhaps TRBD1 (6 bases). V was shortened by 4 bases and J by 8 bases, with 21 bases between the two germline ends. CDR3 length: 16 residues. Germline values: CDR1 SGHNT, CDR2 YYREEE (reference sequence). The CDR3 DNA reads as TGTGCCAGCAGCCCGGGGGGGGCTGGGCCCACCGAAAAACTGTTTTTT. As protein: CASSPGGAGPTEKLFF.

In this sample, this clone turned up once. V is TRBV27 and J is TRBJ2-7, with D tentatively TRBD1 (6 bases). The CDR3 length is 13 residues. V lost 5 bases to trimming and J lost 4 bases, with 12 bases between them. Germline CDR1 reads MNHEY; CDR2 reads SMNVEV (reference sequence). This CDR3 is CASSASTGYEQYF. The CDR3 region has the DNA TGTGCCAGCAGTGCCTCGACAGGTTACGAGCAGTACTTC.

This clone has a handful of counts. The chain recombines TRBV7-8 with TRBJ1-6; 8 nucleotides match TRBD1. J lost 6 bases, V lost 5 bases, and 9 bases had no gene match. This CDR3 is 16 amino acids long. The germline CDR1 and CDR2 sequences are SGHVS and FQNEAQ. CDR3 in amino acids: CASSAPHTGGNSPLHF. In nucleotides, the CDR3 is TGTGCCAGCAGCGCGCCCCATACAGGGGGTAATTCACCCCTCCACTTT.

The chain links TRBV13 to TRBJ1-1, with D tentatively TRBD1 (5 bases). V lost 5 bases, J lost 4 bases, and 11 bases lay in between. CDR1 and CDR2 (germline): PRHDT, FYEKMQ (reference sequence). This CDR3 comprises 13 residues. The CDR3 region is CASSGQTITEAFF. The CDR3, as DNA: TGTGCCAGCAGCGGACAAACGATCACTGAAGCTTTCTTT.

The chain links TRBV27 to TRBJ1-3; D remains ambiguous. Germline CDR1 and CDR2: MNHEY and SMNVEV (reference sequence). The CDR3 is 14 amino acids. Trimming took off 1 base at V and 0 bases at J, with 4 bases between the two ends. The CDR3 here is CASSLLASGNTIYF. The CDR3 bases are TGTGCCAGCAGTTTATTGGCCTCTGGAAACACCATATATTTT.

This chain connects TRBV11-2 to TRBJ2-2; TRBD1 matches at 7 bases. The CDR3 length is 14 residues. The ends lost 6 bases at V and 2 bases at J; junction bases unmatched: 3. Per the germline V gene, CDR1 is SGHAT and CDR2 is FQNNGV. The CDR3 coding sequence is TGTGCCAGCAGAAGGGACAGTAACACCGGGGAGCTGTTTTTT. Encoded protein: CASRRDSNTGELFF.

The chain is built from TRBV7-2 and TRBJ1-5; perhaps TRBD1 as D (5 bases). The V and J ends lost 0 bases and 1 base respectively, with 13 bases between them. The CDR3 runs to 17 residues. Germline CDR1 SGHTA, CDR2 FQGNSA. CDR3 protein: CASSLAQGRASNQPQHF. The CDR3 nucleotides are TGTGCCAGCAGCTTAGCGCAGGGAAGGGCAAGCAATCAGCCCCAGCATTTT.

The chain carries TRBV7-2 and TRBJ2-4; tentatively, D is TRBD1 (6 bases). Germline V CDR1 and CDR2: SGHTA, FQGNSA. This CDR3 region has 18 residues. Trimming pared 2 bases from V and 0 bases from J, leaving 17 bases between. This CDR3 reads CASSLSAGTFPAKNIQYF. The CDR3 DNA follows: TGTGCCAGCAGCTTATCTGCAGGGACATTCCCAGCCAAAAACATTCAGTACTTC.

The chain is built from TRBV9 and TRBJ1-1; tentatively, D is TRBD1 (6 bases). Germline V gives CDR1 SGDLS, CDR2 YYNGEE. V lost 3 bases, J lost 6 bases, and 21 bases lay in between. The CDR3 length is 16 residues. The chain's CDR3 is CASSGRGGVVRSEAFF. As DNA, the CDR3 is TGTGCCAGCAGCGGTAGAGGGGGTGTGGTAAGGTCTGAAGCTTTCTTT.

The chain carries TRBV7-6 and TRBJ2-1; 7 nucleotides align to TRBD1. The CDR3 totals 13 residues. Germline loops: CDR1 SGHVS, CDR2 FNYEAQ. The trim removed 6 bases at V and 3 bases at J, leaving 2 bases unmatched. Here the CDR3 reads CASSSGGYNEQFF. The CDR3 coding sequence is TGTGCCAGCAGTTCAGGGGGCTACAATGAGCAGTTCTTC. Full variable domain (missing parts from reference TRBV7-6 and TRBJ2-1): GAGVSQSPRYKVTKRGQDVALRCDPISGHVSLYWYRQALGQGPEFLTYFNYEAQQDKSGLPNDRFSAERPEGSISTLTIQRTEQRDSAMYRCASSSGGYNEQFFGPGTRLTVL.

The chain carries TRBV6-5 and TRBJ2-3; 8 bases are shared with TRBD2. Germline trimming cut 9 bases from V and 5 bases from J; bases unmatched to any gene: 7. The CDR3 runs to 13 residues. CDR1 and CDR2 from the germline V gene are MNHEY and SVGAGI. Written as DNA, the CDR3 is TGTGCCAGTCAGCGGGGGCAACAAGATACGCAGTATTTT. It encodes CASQRGQQDTQYF.

With respect to this clone: Other DNA sequences in the same sample also yield this CDR3. The chain has TRBV30 and TRBJ1-1; D uncertain. V was cut by 1 base and J by 1 base, with 7 bases left in between. Looked up from germline, CDR1 is GTSNPN and CDR2 is SVGIG (reference sequence). The CDR3 consists of 13 residues. The CDR3 is CAWSDRGNTEAFF. CDR3 nucleotides: TGTGCCTGGAGTGACCGGGGGAACACTGAAGCTTTCTTT.

The chain combines TRBV4-1 with TRBJ2-2, with 8 bases lining up with TRBD1. In germline, CDR1 is MGHRA, CDR2 YSYEKL. J lost 9 bases, V lost 0 bases, and 3 bases had no gene match. CDR3 length: 14 residues. CDR3 bases: TGCGCCAGCAGCCAAGACAGGGGGCTAAGGGAGCTGTTTTTT. It specifies CASSQDRGLRELFF.

The gene calls are TRBV11-3 and TRBJ2-7; 7 bases are shared with TRBD1. V gave up 5 bases and J gave up 7 bases; unmatched junction bases: 14. Germline loops: CDR1 SGHNT, CDR2 YENEEA. CDR3 length: 15 amino acids. This CDR3 reads CASSPRLGQESEQYF. The CDR3 DNA reads as TGTGCCAGCAGCCCGCGTCTTGGACAGGAATCGGAGCAGTACTTC.

The chain links TRBV2 to TRBJ2-2; possibly TRBD1 for D (5 bases). With 8 bases removed from V and 4 bases from J, the gap between germline ends came to 17 bases. Germline-derived CDR1 and CDR2 are SNHLY and FYNNEI. CDR3 length equals 15 residues. For the CDR3, the DNA is TGTGCCAGCCAACTCGTCCAGGGCGGCACCGGGGAGCTGTTTTTT. This encodes CASQLVQGGTGELFF.

This chain links TRBV5-1 with TRBJ2-1, with 7 bases fitting TRBD2. The CDR3 extends over 19 amino acids. V lost 0 bases to trimming and J lost 0 bases; unmatched junction nucleotides: 12. Germline CDR1 SGHRS, CDR2 YFSETQ. For the CDR3, the DNA is TGCGCCAGCAGCTTGGCCTTGCCTAGGAGCGGGGTCTCCTACAATGAGCAGTTCTTC. Translation gives CASSLALPRSGVSYNEQFF. Using reference TRBV5-1 and TRBJ2-1 for the parts outside the CDR3, the full variable domain is KAGVTQTPRYLIKTRGQQVTLSCSPISGHRSVSWYQQTPGQGLQFLFEYFSETQRNKGNFPGRFSGRQFSNSRSEMNVSTLELGDSALYLCASSLALPRSGVSYNEQFFGPGTRLTVL.

The J gene is TRBJ2-2, the V gene TRBV5-1, with D tentatively TRBD1 (6 bases). The CDR3 spans 16 residues. V shed 8 bases and J shed 2 bases, with 19 bases lying between them. Per germline, CDR1 SGHRS and CDR2 YFSETQ. The CDR3, as DNA: TGCGCCAGTTCGGGACAACAGGGCATTAACACCGGGGAGCTGTTTTTT. Translated: CASSGQQGINTGELFF.

V usage is TRBV6-1 and J usage is TRBJ2-3; D possibly corresponds to TRBD1 (6 bases). V was pared by 0 bases and J by 4 bases, with 14 bases between. CDR3 length: 16 amino acids. CDR1 is MNHNS, CDR2 SASEGT, per germline. The CDR3 nucleotides are TGTGCCAGCAGTGAAGCGGGACACGGGGACGCAGATACGCAGTATTTT. This gives the protein CASSEAGHGDADTQYF.

The chain combines TRBV7-9 with TRBJ1-1, with a tentative D call TRBD1 (5 bases). In germline, CDR1 is SEHNR, CDR2 FQNEAQ (reference sequence). Between the trimmed V and J ends, which lost 7 bases and 1 base, there was a span of 13 bases. This CDR3 is 14 amino acids long. The CDR3 loop is CASTSGGENTEAFF. In DNA, the CDR3 is TGTGCCAGCACTTCCGGGGGGGAGAACACTGAAGCTTTCTTT. Full variable domain (outside the CDR3, taken from reference TRBV7-9 and TRBJ1-1): DTGVSQNPRHKITKRGQNVTFRCDPISEHNRLYWYRQTLGQGPEFLTYFQNEAQLEKSRLLSDRFSAERPKGSFSTLEIQRTEQGDSAMYLCASTSGGENTEAFFGQGTRLTVV.

J is TRBJ2-1 and V is TRBV4-2; a possible D gene is TRBD2 (6 bases). The length of the CDR3 is 12 residues. CDR1 is LGHNA, CDR2 YNFKEQ, per germline. With 5 bases removed from V and 9 bases from J, the gap between germline ends came to 11 bases. CDR3 residues: CASSYGLSEQFF. The CDR3, as DNA: TGTGCCAGCAGCTACGGACTAAGTGAGCAGTTCTTC.

The chain recombines TRBV2 with TRBJ2-7, with D tentatively TRBD1 (5 bases). In germline, CDR1 is SNHLY, CDR2 FYNNEI. CDR3 length: 14 residues. Trimming left V 2 bases short and J 2 bases short, with 10 bases between. CDR3 sequence (DNA): TGTGCCAGCAGTGAACGCGGACAAGCCTACGAGCAGTACTTC. Amino acids: CASSERGQAYEQYF.

This chain joins TRBV7-2 and TRBJ1-2, with D perhaps TRBD1 (6 bases). The germline CDR1 and CDR2 sequences are SGHTA and FQGNSA. The CDR3 is 14 residues long. The V and J ends lost 1 base and 4 bases respectively, with 10 bases between them. In DNA, the CDR3 is TGTGCCAGCAGCTTAGACAGGGCGATCTATGGCTACACCTTC. It yields the protein CASSLDRAIYGYTF.

This chain uses TRBV27 with TRBJ2-5; the D gene is possibly TRBD1 (6 bases). This CDR3 region has 16 residues. Trimming took off 5 bases at V and 1 base at J, with 17 bases between the two ends. Germline lookup yields CDR1 MNHEY and CDR2 SMNVEV (reference sequence). CDR3 DNA sequence: TGTGCCAGCAGTCCATGGGTAGTCAGGGGCCAAGAGACCCAGTACTTC. The encoded protein is CASSPWVVRGQETQYF.